The TCR beta chain under discussion was sequenced for a study of T cells in Graves' hyperthyroidism and ophthalmopathy. General observations from the study: Blood also carried most thyroid clonotypes expanded above 0.001. The model forecast ophthalmopathy, anticipating it by a median around 6.5 months before onset.

The CDR3 length is 15 residues. Germline CDR1 KGHSH, CDR2 LQKENI. V was pared by 0 bases and J by 2 bases, with 8 bases between. This clonotype was seen only once. Its antigen is undetermined. TCR beta CDR3 sequences were amplified from RNA transcripts. The TCR CDR3 first-round RT-PCR relied on the HTBI primer set. In TCRdb, the multiplex PCR reads were re-called with MiXCR into one record per CDR3 protein. The table has about 640,000 distinct CDR3 sequences, approximately 42% seen once; the top ten hold less than 9%. The source material was peripheral blood or thyroid tissue (not recorded which). The source of this sequence is an adult man with Graves' disease, either hyperthyroidism or ophthalmopathy (not recorded which). V and J are TRBV18 and TRBJ1-5; no reliable D call. The CDR3 sequence is CASSPPERGNQPQHF. The CDR3, as DNA: TGTGCCAGCTCACCACCTGAAAGGGGCAATCAGCCCCAGCATTTT.